This entry lists 27 T cell receptor beta chains sequenced from one sample in a study of blood T cell repertoires in COVID-19. Sequencing used immunoSEQ multiplex PCR; TCRdb keeps in-frame clones, though not all of them. The sample has around 300,000 clones, approximately 89% seen once. The sequencing input was PBMCs or T cells enriched from blood (not recorded which). The receptors originated from a man in his thirties or forties who had recovered from COVID-19.

Only one count was recorded for this clone. This chain links TRBV27 with TRBJ2-7; 11 nucleotides match TRBD2. This CDR3 contains 16 residues. Trimming at V came to 3 bases and at J to 1 base, leaving 5 bases not matched to a gene. Per the germline V gene, CDR1 is MNHEY and CDR2 is SMNVEV (reference sequence). The DNA of the CDR3 is TGTGCCAGCAGTTTGGGACTAGCGGAAGATTCCTACGAGCAGTACTTC. It is translated as CASSLGLAEDSYEQYF.

V gene TRBV10-2 combines with J gene TRBJ2-7; no definite D call. The ends were cut back, 2 bases at V and 5 bases at J, with 10 bases in the middle. This CDR3 comprises 13 residues. Germline CDR1 WSHSY, CDR2 SAAADI. CDR3 DNA: TGCGCCAGCAGTGAGATCGGCGGCCACGAGCAGTACTTC. Translated: CASSEIGGHEQYF.

The chain carries TRBV7-2 and TRBJ1-5; 8 positions agree with TRBD1. Germline CDR1 reads SGHTA; CDR2 reads FQGNSA. The CDR3 runs to 15 residues. V lost 4 bases to trimming and J lost 4 bases; unmatched junction nucleotides: 6. Here the CDR3 reads CASSYTGGLNQPQHF. CDR3 bases: TGTGCCAGCAGCTATACAGGGGGGTTAAATCAGCCCCAGCATTTT.

The chain uses TRBV3-1 (or the pseudogene TRBV3-2) and TRBJ2-3; possible D gene TRBD1, 6 bases. V lost 0 bases to trimming and J lost 5 bases, with 9 bases between them. The germline CDR1 and CDR2 sequences are LGHDT and YNNKEL (reference sequence). The length of the CDR3 is 14 residues. The CDR3 loop reads CASSQDPGVDTQYF. CDR3 DNA: TGTGCCAGCAGCCAAGATCCAGGGGTAGATACGCAGTATTTT.

The chain links TRBV5-6 to TRBJ2-1; TRBD2 aligns across 8 bases. The CDR3 has 12 amino acids. Germline assignment: CDR1 SGHDT and CDR2 YYEEEE. V lost 2 bases to trimming and J lost 12 bases; unmatched junction nucleotides: 4. In nucleotides, the CDR3 is TGTGCCAGCAGCTTCGGGACTAGACTGCAGTTCTTC. Translating it yields CASSFGTRLQFF.

The chain links TRBV5-1 to TRBJ2-2; TRBD2 agrees at 14 bases. Germline V gene data show CDR1 as SGHRS and CDR2 as YFSETQ. Trimming took 4 bases from V and 5 from J; bases not matched to a gene: 16. The CDR3 is made up of 20 amino acids. For the CDR3, the DNA is TGCGCCAGCAGCGCGGGACTAGCGGGGGTACGAGGAGTTTGGACCGGGGAGCTGTTTTTT. Its translation: CASSAGLAGVRGVWTGELFF.

The chain employs TRBV19 and TRBJ2-2; tentative D call: TRBD2 (6 bases). The germline gives CDR1 LNHDA, CDR2 SQIVND (reference sequence). V gave up 7 bases and J gave up 8 bases, with 20 bases separating them. CDR3 size: 15 residues. CDR3 DNA: TGTGCCAGTATGGGGGGTTTTTTCCGCGGAGGGGAGCTGTTTTTT. Its protein is CASMGGFFRGGELFF.

This clone has just one count. The chain recombines TRBV19 with TRBJ2-7; D might be TRBD2 (5 bases). This CDR3 spans 14 amino acids. V was clipped by 0 bases and J by 3 bases, with 9 bases between them. Germline lookup yields CDR1 LNHDA and CDR2 SQIVND (reference sequence). DNA of the CDR3: TGTGCCAGTAGTATAGACGGGGAGTACTACGAGCAGTACTTC. Encoded protein: CASSIDGEYYEQYF.

The V call is TRBV4-2, the J call TRBJ2-4, with TRBD1 matching over 10 bases. Trimming removed 1 base from V and 1 base from J; junction bases left unmatched: 10. The CDR3 loop spans 19 amino acids. Germline loops: CDR1 LGHNA, CDR2 YNFKEQ. The CDR3 nucleotides are TGTGCCAGCAGCCAAGTTGGACAGGGGGTCGATGGGGCCAAAAACATTCAGTACTTC. Translating it yields CASSQVGQGVDGAKNIQYF.

The chain recombines TRBV7-2 with TRBJ2-3, with D possibly being TRBD1 (5 bases). V shed 5 bases and J shed 6 bases, with 12 bases lying between them. In germline, CDR1 is SGHTA, CDR2 FQGNSA. This CDR3 has 13 residues. The CDR3 reads CASSHRTSDTQYF. In DNA, the CDR3 is TGTGCCAGCAGCCACCGGACAAGCGATACGCAGTATTTT. The whole variable domain, filled in from reference TRBV7-2 and TRBJ2-3, reads GAGVSQSPSNKVTEKGKDVELRCDPISGHTALYWYRQSLGQGLEFLIYFQGNSAPDKSGLPSDRFSAERTGGSVSTLTIQRTQQEDSAVYLCASSHRTSDTQYFGPGTRLTVL.

The CDR3 protein is CAWRNRASYNSPLHF. Here the CDR3 DNA reads TGTGCCTGGAGGAACAGGGCATCCTATAATTCACCCCTCCACTTT. V is TRBV30 and J is TRBJ1-6, with D possibly matching TRBD1 (6 bases). V lost 3 bases to trimming and J lost 1 base, with 10 bases between them. The V gene's germline CDR1 is GTSNPN and CDR2 SVGIG (reference sequence). The CDR3 extends over 15 amino acids.

The chain carries TRBV4-1 and TRBJ2-7; D is possibly TRBD2 (6 bases). The length of the CDR3 is 15 residues. The germline V gene encodes CDR1 MGHRA and CDR2 YSYEKL. V lost 1 base, J lost 2 bases, and 12 bases lay in between. This CDR3 reads CASSQGVAVTYEQYF. The CDR3 nucleotides read TGCGCCAGCAGCCAAGGAGTAGCGGTGACCTACGAGCAGTACTTC.

V usage is TRBV18 and J usage is TRBJ1-6; TRBD1 aligns across 9 bases. Per the germline V gene, CDR1 is KGHSH and CDR2 is LQKENI. This CDR3 spans 16 amino acids. V lost 1 base to trimming and J lost 6 bases; unmatched junction nucleotides: 4. The CDR3 sequence is CASSPRTGETNSPLHF. The CDR3 DNA is TGTGCCAGCTCACCACGGACAGGGGAGACTAATTCACCCCTCCACTTT.

On this clone: The junction and the germline gene differ at one end; a read error may be behind it. The CDR3 reads CVSGHLYEQYF. The CDR3 nucleotides read TGTGTCAGCGGGCACCTCTACGAGCAGTACTTC. The chain has TRBV5-8 and TRBJ2-7, with TRBD2 as a possible D gene (6 bases). Germline lookup yields CDR1 SGHTS and CDR2 YDEGEE. The CDR3 extends over 11 amino acids. Full variable domain (outside the CDR3, taken from reference TRBV5-8 and TRBJ2-7): EAGVTQSPTHLIKTRGQQATLRCSPISGHTSVYWYQQALGLGLQFLLWYDEGEERNRGNFPPRFSGRQFPNYSSELNVNALELEDSALYLCVSGHLYEQYFGPGTRLTVT.

The rearrangement joins TRBV6-1 to TRBJ1-6; TRBD1 matches at 8 bases. The germline V gene has CDR1 MNHNS and CDR2 SASEGT. Trimming took 3 bases from V and 10 from J; bases not matched to a gene: 5. The CDR3 runs to 14 residues. This CDR3 reads CASSETGDWSPLHF. CDR3 DNA sequence: TGTGCCAGCAGTGAGACAGGGGATTGGTCACCCCTCCACTTT.

V is TRBV5-1 and J is TRBJ2-4; 9 bases fit TRBD1. Looked up from germline, CDR1 is SGHRS and CDR2 is YFSETQ. V gave up 4 bases and J gave up 8 bases; unmatched junction bases: 7. The CDR3 length is 14 residues. This CDR3 is CASSLRQGDYIQYF. For the CDR3, the DNA is TGCGCCAGCAGCCTTCGACAGGGGGATTACATTCAGTACTTC.

The rearrangement joins TRBV19 to TRBJ2-7, with a possible D match to TRBD1 (6 bases). Germline CDR1 is LNHDA and CDR2 is SQIVND (reference sequence). This CDR3 has 14 amino acids. The V and J ends lost 5 bases and 2 bases respectively, with 13 bases between them. Here the CDR3 reads CASSHGQSAYEQYF. Written as DNA, the CDR3 is TGTGCCAGTAGTCACGGACAGAGCGCCTACGAGCAGTACTTC.

This chain connects TRBV18 to TRBJ2-5; D is uncertain. CDR1 and CDR2 from the germline V gene are KGHSH and LQKENI. The germline V and J ends were trimmed by 0 bases and 5 bases, with 4 bases remaining between them. The length of the CDR3 is 12 residues. The CDR3 spells CASSPPEETQYF. The CDR3 region has the DNA TGTGCCAGCTCACCACCGGAGGAGACCCAGTACTTC. The whole variable domain, filled in from reference TRBV18 and TRBJ2-5, reads NAGVMQNPRHLVRRRGQEARLRCSPMKGHSHVYWYRQLPEEGLKFMVYLQKENIIDESGMPKERFSAEFPKEGPSILRIQQVVRGDSAAYFCASSPPEETQYFGPGTRLLVL.

The rearrangement uses TRBV5-1 and TRBJ2-7, with 11 nucleotides matching TRBD2. J was trimmed by 4 bases and V by 3 bases; bases with no gene match: 3. Germline V CDR1 and CDR2: SGHRS, YFSETQ. This CDR3 has 14 residues. CDR3 coding DNA: TGCGCCAGCAGCTCGCTAGCGGGGGGTTACGAGCAGTACTTC. It encodes CASSSLAGGYEQYF.

The gene calls are TRBV6-5 and TRBJ2-7, with 12 bases lining up with TRBD2. Germline trimming cut 5 bases from V and 4 bases from J; bases unmatched to any gene: 3. This CDR3 is built from 14 residues. The germline V gene has CDR1 MNHEY and CDR2 SVGAGI. CDR3 bases: TGTGCCAGCAGTCCGACTAGCGGGGGTTACGAGCAGTACTTC. Its protein product is CASSPTSGGYEQYF.

The chain has TRBV13 and TRBJ1-1; 11 positions agree with TRBD1. V trimming: 5 bases; J trimming: 4 bases; junction bases outside the gene matches: 3. CDR3 size: 14 residues. CDR1 is PRHDT and CDR2 is FYEKMQ in the germline V gene (reference sequence). CDR3 DNA: TGTGCCAGCAGCCCGGGGACAGGGGGCACTGAAGCTTTCTTT. Translating gives CASSPGTGGTEAFF. Full variable domain (rest looked up from reference TRBV13 and TRBJ1-1): AAGVIQSPRHLIKEKRETATLKCYPIPRHDTVYWYQQGPGQDPQFLISFYEKMQSDKGSIPDRFSAQQFSDYHSELNMSSLELGDSALYFCASSPGTGGTEAFFGQGTRLTVV.

V is TRBV6-5 and J is TRBJ2-2; the match to TRBD1 covers 10 bases. The trim removed 10 bases at V and 4 bases at J, leaving 3 bases unmatched. The CDR3 consists of 13 residues. The germline V gene has CDR1 MNHEY and CDR2 SVGAGI. The CDR3 protein is CATGTGATGELFF. The DNA for the CDR3 is TGTGCCACCGGGACAGGGGCCACCGGGGAGCTGTTTTTT.

The chain employs TRBV9 and TRBJ1-2; D perhaps matches TRBD1 (5 bases). Between the trimmed V and J ends, which lost 4 bases and 4 bases, there was a span of 14 bases. Germline V gene data show CDR1 as SGDLS and CDR2 as YYNGEE. The CDR3 consists of 14 residues. The CDR3 protein is CASSSGGGTYGYTF. For the CDR3, the DNA is TGTGCCAGCAGCTCCGGGGGAGGGACCTATGGCTACACCTTC.

The chain links TRBV21-1 to TRBJ2-7; no DNA check was done on the table's D call, TRBD1. TRBV21-1 is labeled a pseudogene. The CDR3 is 14 residues long. CDR3 nucleotides: TGTGCCAGCAGCAAAGCGGACAGCTCCTACGAGCAGTACTTC. Amino acids: CASSKADSSYEQYF.

The genes are TRBV11-2 and TRBJ1-2, with 8 bases matching TRBD1. The CDR3 covers 15 residues. Germline V gene lookup returns CDR1 SGHAT and CDR2 FQNNGV. V lost 5 bases and J lost 4; bases outside the gene matches: 9. The DNA for the CDR3 is TGTGCCAGCAGCCCCCGGACAGGGATAGTCTATGGCTACACCTTC. Its translation: CASSPRTGIVYGYTF.

CDR3 sequence: CASSYGTASYEQYF. Written as DNA, the CDR3 is TGTGCCAGCAGTTACGGGACAGCGAGCTACGAGCAGTACTTC. The V and J genes are TRBV6-5 and TRBJ2-7; 7 bases are a match to TRBD1. CDR3 size: 14 residues. V lost 2 bases and J lost 3; bases outside the gene matches: 4. Germline CDR1 is MNHEY and CDR2 is SVGAGI.

The CDR3 here is CASSEGQGDQPQHF. As DNA, the CDR3 is TGTGCCAGCAGTGAGGGGCAGGGGGATCAGCCCCAGCATTTT. The J gene is TRBJ1-5, the V gene TRBV2; TRBD1 agrees at 7 bases. This CDR3 is 14 amino acids long. The V and J ends lost 3 bases and 5 bases, in that order; junction bases with no gene match: 4. Per germline, CDR1 SNHLY and CDR2 FYNNEI.